The 18 T cell receptor beta chains in this list originate from one sample, sequenced in a study of blood T cell repertoires in COVID-19. Sequenced by immunoSEQ multiplex PCR; TCRdb stores in-frame clones only, minus some. The data show about 81,000 clones, approximately 80% seen once. Material: peripheral blood. Receptors originate from a human donor in a cohort sampled during active COVID-19.

The genes are TRBV10-3 and TRBJ2-5; the D gene is possibly TRBD1 (5 bases). The germline gives CDR1 ENHRY, CDR2 SYGVKD. The CDR3 spans 13 residues. V shed 4 bases and J shed 1 base, with 7 bases lying between them. CDR3 amino acids: CAISVQVQETQYF. CDR3 nucleotides: TGTGCCATCAGTGTACAGGTCCAAGAGACCCAGTACTTC.

This clone came up a few times. The chain combines TRBV4-1 with TRBJ1-5, with D maybe TRBD1 (6 bases). Looked up from germline, CDR1 is MGHRA and CDR2 is YSYEKL. Trimming removed 1 base from V and 1 base from J, with 11 bases in between. The CDR3 length is 16 residues. The CDR3 region is CASSQVQGGSNQPQHF. The CDR3 DNA reads TGCGCCAGCAGCCAAGTACAGGGCGGGAGCAATCAGCCCCAGCATTTT.

The chain uses TRBV19 and TRBJ2-1; D gene unclear. Trimming removed 5 bases from V and 9 bases from J, with 17 bases in between. CDR3 length: 14 amino acids. Germline V gives CDR1 LNHDA, CDR2 SQIVND (reference sequence). CDR3 DNA: TGTGCCAGTAGTTTCCTCAAGCGAGGCGGTGAGCAGTTCTTC. Protein sequence: CASSFLKRGGEQFF.

This chain joins TRBV10-3 and TRBJ1-1; 8 bases agree with TRBD1. The CDR3 length is 15 residues. The V gene's germline CDR1 is ENHRY and CDR2 SYGVKD. With 4 bases clipped from V and 3 bases from J, the junction kept 7 bases outside the gene matches. CDR3 in amino acids: CAISGGTGGYTEAFF. DNA of the CDR3: TGTGCCATCAGTGGGGGTACAGGGGGTTACACTGAAGCTTTCTTT.

The gene calls are TRBV11-2 and TRBJ1-6; D call uncertain. This CDR3 has 14 amino acids. CDR1 is SGHAT, CDR2 FQNNGV, per germline. V was clipped by 8 bases and J by 7 bases, with 15 bases between them. This chain's CDR3 is CASGEGGRNSPLHF. The CDR3 DNA reads TGTGCCAGCGGGGAGGGAGGGCGGAATTCACCCCTCCACTTT. Full variable domain (remainder filled in from reference TRBV11-2 and TRBJ1-6): EAGVAQSPRYKIIEKRQSVAFWCNPISGHATLYWYQQILGQGPKLLIQFQNNGVVDDSQLPKDRFSAERLKGVDSTLKIQPAKLEDSAVYLCASGEGGRNSPLHFGNGTRLTVT.

V gene TRBV23-1 combines with J gene TRBJ1-5; D gene uncertain. TRBV23-1 falls under the ORF class, with uncertain function. This CDR3 region has 11 residues. V was trimmed by 11 bases and J by 1 base, leaving 6 bases between them. This CDR3 reads CAHGSNQPQHF. DNA for the CDR3: TGCGCCCACGGGAGCAATCAGCCCCAGCATTTT.

V usage is TRBV10-1 and J usage is TRBJ1-1, with 7 bases matching TRBD1. This CDR3 comprises 14 residues. Looked up from germline, CDR1 is WNHNN and CDR2 is SYGVQD (reference sequence). The V segment lost 6 bases and the J segment 4 bases; nucleotides outside the gene matches: 8. In DNA, the CDR3 is TGCGCCAGCAGCACAGGGGCAAGCGGCACTGAAGCTTTCTTT. Translating it yields CASSTGASGTEAFF.

This chain connects TRBV7-9 to TRBJ1-4; 7 bases match TRBD1. Germline V gives CDR1 SEHNR, CDR2 FQNEAQ (reference sequence). The CDR3 loop spans 14 amino acids. V lost 5 bases and J lost 6; bases outside the gene matches: 6. In DNA form, the CDR3 reads TGTGCCAGCAGCACGACAGGGCAGCATGAAAAACTGTTTTTT. It yields the protein CASSTTGQHEKLFF.

This chain joins TRBV19 and TRBJ1-6; TRBD1 matches at 8 bases. The V and J ends lost 3 bases and 1 base, in that order; junction bases with no gene match: 5. Per the germline V gene, CDR1 is LNHDA and CDR2 is SQIVND (reference sequence). The CDR3 loop spans 17 amino acids. CDR3 region: CASSISRTGSYNSPLHF. In nucleotides, the CDR3 is TGTGCCAGTAGTATCAGTAGGACAGGGTCCTATAATTCACCCCTCCACTTT.

The chain employs TRBV9 and TRBJ2-1, with TRBD2 identical over 7 bases. CDR3 length: 15 residues. J lost 10 bases, V lost 1 base, and 11 bases had no gene match. Germline CDR1 is SGDLS and CDR2 is YYNGEE. Here the CDR3 DNA reads TGTGCCAGCAGCGTATTCGGGGGGAATCCGTCGGAGCAGTTCTTC. Translated: CASSVFGGNPSEQFF.

This chain uses TRBV15 with TRBJ1-5, with D tentatively TRBD1 (6 bases). CDR1 LNHNV and CDR2 YYDKDF come from the germline V gene (reference sequence). Trimming pared 0 bases from V and 6 bases from J, leaving 12 bases between. This CDR3 is 15 amino acids long. The DNA of the CDR3 is TGTGCCACCAGCAGAGATCGGGGGGCGGTTCAGCCCCAGCATTTT. Its protein is CATSRDRGAVQPQHF.

The J gene is TRBJ1-2, the V gene TRBV7-9, with D tentatively TRBD1 (6 bases). Germline CDR1 SEHNR, CDR2 FQNEAQ (reference sequence). V dropped 5 bases and J dropped 6 bases, with 13 bases sitting between them. The CDR3 extends over 13 amino acids. The CDR3 spells CASSPQGSNGYTF. The CDR3 DNA follows: TGTGCCAGCAGCCCACAGGGTAGCAATGGCTACACCTTC.

The chain couples TRBV24-1 to TRBJ2-1, with 7 bases matching TRBD1. Trimming cost V 2 bases and J 3 bases; bases outside gene matches: 6. Germline assignment: CDR1 KGHDR and CDR2 SFDVKD. The CDR3 extends over 16 amino acids. In DNA form, the CDR3 reads TGTGCCACCAGTGATTCGACAGGGCCCCGCTACAATGAGCAGTTCTTC. Translating it yields CATSDSTGPRYNEQFF.

In regard to this clone: Additional DNA sequences in this sample encode the identical CDR3. V gene TRBV28 combines with J gene TRBJ1-1, with D possibly TRBD1 on 6 matching bases. CDR3 length: 14 residues. Germline loops: CDR1 MDHEN, CDR2 SYDVKM. Between the trimmed V and J ends, which lost 3 bases and 1 base, there was a span of 9 bases. CDR3 loop: CASSLGTRNTEAFF. CDR3 bases: TGTGCCAGCAGTTTGGGGACAAGGAACACTGAAGCTTTCTTT. Complete variable domain (other parts from reference TRBV28 and TRBJ1-1): DVKVTQSSRYLVKRTGEKVFLECVQDMDHENMFWYRQDPGLGLRLIYFSYDVKMKEKGDIPEGYSVSREKKERFSLILESASTNQTSMYLCASSLGTRNTEAFFGQGTRLTVV.

This chain links TRBV6-2 or TRBV6-3 with TRBJ1-5; D unclear. V lost 2 bases and J 2 bases, leaving 7 bases between the germline ends. Germline V gene data show CDR1 as MNHEY and CDR2 as SVGEGT. The CDR3 extends over 14 amino acids. The CDR3 DNA reads as TGTGCCAGCAGTTACGCGCGGGGCAATCAGCCCCAGCATTTT. Amino acids: CASSYARGNQPQHF.

The J gene is TRBJ2-3, the V gene TRBV10-1; D remains ambiguous. The germline V gene has CDR1 WNHNN and CDR2 SYGVQD (reference sequence). The germline V and J ends were trimmed by 3 bases and 2 bases, with 12 bases remaining between them. The CDR3 extends over 15 amino acids. CDR3 sequence: CASSDSLTPTDTQYF. Written as DNA, the CDR3 is TGCGCCAGCAGTGATTCTCTGACTCCCACAGATACGCAGTATTTT.

V is TRBV5-6 and J is TRBJ2-7, with 13 bases matching TRBD2. Germline values: CDR1 SGHDT, CDR2 YYEEEE. This CDR3 spans 15 amino acids. The junction had 1 base not matched to a gene; V was cut back by 0 bases and J by 4 bases. The CDR3 protein is CASSLGLAGGYEQYF. CDR3 nucleotides: TGTGCCAGCAGCTTGGGACTAGCGGGGGGATACGAGCAGTACTTC.

The rearrangement uses TRBV4-1 and TRBJ1-2; TRBD1 matches 7 bases. Germline loops: CDR1 MGHRA, CDR2 YSYEKL. The CDR3 covers 15 residues. Trimming took 4 bases from V and 4 from J; bases not matched to a gene: 9. CDR3 residues: CASSLIRTGAYGYTF. The CDR3 region has the DNA TGCGCCAGCAGCCTAATAAGGACAGGAGCCTATGGCTACACCTTC.